What follows are 3 T cell receptor beta chains derived from one specimen sequenced in a study of cytomegalovirus exposure and HLA in healthy donors. Sequencing used immunoSEQ multiplex PCR; TCRdb keeps in-frame clones, though not all of them. The repertoire holds some 250,000 clones, with nearly 90% as singletons. The specimen sequenced was PBMCs. These receptors all stem from a woman between 18 and 29 years old in good health and CMV-seronegative.

The chain joins TRBV6-6 to TRBJ2-2, with 7 nucleotides matching TRBD1. Germline V gives CDR1 MNHNY, CDR2 SVGAGI (reference sequence). J was trimmed by 6 bases and V by 7 bases; bases with no gene match: 5. CDR3 length: 13 amino acids. This chain's CDR3 is CASTSQGAGELFF. The CDR3 DNA reads as TGTGCCAGCACAAGTCAGGGGGCCGGGGAGCTGTTTTTT.

The chain has TRBV10-3 and TRBJ1-4; D possibly corresponds to TRBD1 (6 bases). The CDR3 is 15 residues long. Trimming took 0 bases from V and 8 from J, leaving 13 bases between them. Germline-derived CDR1 and CDR2 are ENHRY and SYGVKD. The CDR3 DNA sequence: TGTGCCATCAGTGAGTCCACAGGGACGGAGGAAAAACTGTTTTTT. It translates to CAISESTGTEEKLFF.

The chain is built from TRBV5-1 and TRBJ2-7; 9 nucleotides line up with TRBD1. J gave up 1 base and V 3 bases, and 14 bases lay outside the gene matches. Germline CDR1 SGHRS, CDR2 YFSETQ. This CDR3 region has 18 residues. CDR3 nucleotides: TGCGCCAGCAGCTCCGCATTACGAACAGGGGGCGTTTCCTACGAGCAGTACTTC. Protein product: CASSSALRTGGVSYEQYF.